This TCR beta chain stems from a study of shared clonotypes between healthy human individuals. Overall study findings and caveats: Larger estimated richness was generally recorded for naive subsets relative to memory subsets. Represented genetic and exposure-history diversity was restricted by having few donors. Roughly 5% of naive CD4 clonotypes were shared across four donors.

Assay: immunoSEQ multiplex PCR; the TCRdb copy retains only in-frame clones and omits some. The sample holds about 110,000 clones, approximately 70% seen once. As concerns this clone: Antigen: not known.

CD45RO+ cells were combined with CCR7-negative CD45RA+ TemRA cells to form CD8 memory. The sequenced sample consisted of memory CD8+ T cells sorted from blood. Subset in this sample: CD45RO+ cells pooled with CCR7-negative TemRA cells. This clonotype was sampled from a woman aged 25 to 39 in good health.

DNA for the CDR3: TGTGCCAGCAGTTTTGCATATGGCTACACCTTC. Translating it yields CASSFAYGYTF. V usage is TRBV28 and J usage is TRBJ1-2; unclear D gene. Germline lookup yields CDR1 MDHEN and CDR2 SYDVKM. There are 11 residues in the CDR3. The ends were cut back, 3 bases at V and 5 bases at J, with 4 bases in the middle.